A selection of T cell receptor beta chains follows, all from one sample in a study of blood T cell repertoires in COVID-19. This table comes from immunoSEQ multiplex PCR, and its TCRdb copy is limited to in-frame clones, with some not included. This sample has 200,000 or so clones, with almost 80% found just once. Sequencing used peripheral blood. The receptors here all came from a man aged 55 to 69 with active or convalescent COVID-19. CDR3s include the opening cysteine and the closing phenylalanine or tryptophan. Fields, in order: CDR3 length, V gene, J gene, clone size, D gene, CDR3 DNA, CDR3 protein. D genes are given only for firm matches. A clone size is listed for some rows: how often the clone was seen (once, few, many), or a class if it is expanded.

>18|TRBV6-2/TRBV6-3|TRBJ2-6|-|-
TGTGCCAGCAGTTACTGGGGGCTCGGAAGGTTAGGGGCCAACGTCCTGACTTTC
CASSYWGLGRLGANVLTF
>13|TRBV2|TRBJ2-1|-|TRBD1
TGTGCCAGCAGTGCAGACAGGGGGAATGAGCAGTTCTTC
CASSADRGNEQFF
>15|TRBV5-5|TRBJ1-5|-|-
TGTGCCAGCAGCTTGGGTTTGAGCGATTATCAGCCCCAGCATTTT
CASSLGLSDYQPQHF
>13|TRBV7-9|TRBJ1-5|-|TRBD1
TGTGCCAGCAGCGGCAGGGGGGATCAGCCCCAGCATTTT
CASSGRGDQPQHF
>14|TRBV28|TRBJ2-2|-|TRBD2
TGTGCCAGCAGTCCCAGCGGGGCGACCGGGGAGCTGTTTTTT
CASSPSGATGELFF
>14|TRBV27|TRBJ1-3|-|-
TGTGCCAGCAGTGGCGGGGGGCCGGGAAACACCATATATTTT
CASSGGGPGNTIYF
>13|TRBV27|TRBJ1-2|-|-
TGTGCCAGCCGGCCTTCCGGGGGTCGTGGCTACACCTTC
CASRPSGGRGYTF
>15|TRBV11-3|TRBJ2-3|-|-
TGTGCCAGCAGCTTAGCGGGAGAAGGAACAGATACGCAGTATTTT
CASSLAGEGTDTQYF
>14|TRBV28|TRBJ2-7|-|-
TGTGCCAGCAGACTCAGACAGGTCAGTGGCGAGCAGTACTTC
CASRLRQVSGEQYF
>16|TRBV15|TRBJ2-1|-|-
TGTGCCACCCTCGACAGGAACTCCTTCTCCTACAATGAGCAGTTCTTC
CATLDRNSFSYNEQFF
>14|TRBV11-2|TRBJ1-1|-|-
TGTGCCAGCAGCTTAGACAGGGCTGGCACTGAAGCTTTCTTT
CASSLDRAGTEAFF
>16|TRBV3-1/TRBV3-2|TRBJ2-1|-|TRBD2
TGTGCCAGCAGCCCCCGCGGGACTAGATTCTACAATGAGCAGTTCTTC
CASSPRGTRFYNEQFF
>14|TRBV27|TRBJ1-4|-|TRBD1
TGTGCCAGCAGTTATTGGACAGGGGATGAAAAACTGTTTTTT
CASSYWTGDEKLFF
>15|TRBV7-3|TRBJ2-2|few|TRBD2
TGTGCCAGCAGCCCGGGACTAGCGGGCACCGGGGAGCTGTTTTTT
CASSPGLAGTGELFF
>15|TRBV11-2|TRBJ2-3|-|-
TGTGCCAGCAGCTTAGTCGTGACTAGCACAGATACGCAGTATTTT
CASSLVVTSTDTQYF
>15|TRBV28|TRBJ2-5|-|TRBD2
TGTGCCAGCAATAATGGGCGGGAGTTGGGAGAGACCCAGTACTTC
CASNNGRELGETQYF
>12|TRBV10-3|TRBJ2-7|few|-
TGTGCCATCAGTGTCGCAGCCTACGAGCAGTACTTC
CAISVAAYEQYF
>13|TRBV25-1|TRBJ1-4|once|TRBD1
TGTGCCAGCAGTGGGACAGGGGGAGAAAAACTGTTTTTT
CASSGTGGEKLFF
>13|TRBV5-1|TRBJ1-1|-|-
TGCGCCAGCAGGCCGGGGGTGGGGACTGAAGCTTTCTTT
CASRPGVGTEAFF
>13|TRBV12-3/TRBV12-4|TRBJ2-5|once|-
TGTGCCAGCAGTCGTCAGGGGCGGGAGACCCAGTACTTC
CASSRQGRETQYF
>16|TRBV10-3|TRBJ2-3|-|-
TGTGCCATCAGTGAGTCTTTGACTGCTAGCACAGATACGCAGTATTTT
CAISESLTASTDTQYF
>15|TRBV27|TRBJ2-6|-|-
TGTGCCAGCAGTTTAGGGAGCTCTGGGGCCAACGTCCTGACTTTC
CASSLGSSGANVLTF
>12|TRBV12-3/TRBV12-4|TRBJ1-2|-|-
TGTGCCAGCAGTTTAGGCGGGGATGGCTACACCTTC
CASSLGGDGYTF
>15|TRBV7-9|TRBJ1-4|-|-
TGTGCCAGCAGCCCCCAGGGGCGGCGAAACGAAAAACTGTTTTTT
CASSPQGRRNEKLFF
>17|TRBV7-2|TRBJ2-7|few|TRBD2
TGTGCCAGCAGCTTAGTGGGTAGCGGGAGTTCGTATTACGAGCAGTACTTC
CASSLVGSGSSYYEQYF
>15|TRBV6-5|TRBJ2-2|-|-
TGTGCCAGCAGTTACCGCCAGGGTTGGACCGGGGAGCTGTTTTTT
CASSYRQGWTGELFF
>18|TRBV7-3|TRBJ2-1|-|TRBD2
TGTGCCAGCAGCTTAAAGGGCCCAGAGGCGGGAGGCCAGAGTGAGCAGTTCTTC
CASSLKGPEAGGQSEQFF
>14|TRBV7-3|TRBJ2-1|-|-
TGTGCCAGCAGCCCAGGGACTGCATACAATGAGCAGTTCTTC
CASSPGTAYNEQFF
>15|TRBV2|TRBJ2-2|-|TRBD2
TGTGCCAGCAGTTATCTAGCGGGAGGGGTCGGGGAGCTGTTTTTT
CASSYLAGGVGELFF
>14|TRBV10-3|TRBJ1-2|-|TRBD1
TGTGCCATCACGGGACAGGAGGGAACCTATGGCTACACCTTC
CAITGQEGTYGYTF
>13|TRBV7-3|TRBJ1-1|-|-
TGTGCCAGCAGCTTACAGGTGAACACTGAAGCTTTCTTT
CASSLQVNTEAFF
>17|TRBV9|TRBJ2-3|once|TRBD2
TGTGCCAGCAGCGTAGGTCGGGCTAGCGGGAGTTTTGATACGCAGTATTTT
CASSVGRASGSFDTQYF
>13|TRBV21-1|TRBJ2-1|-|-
TGTGCCAGCACCCCCCCCCTAGGACAGGGTGAGTTCTTC
CASTPPLGQGEFF
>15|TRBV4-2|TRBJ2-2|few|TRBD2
TGTGCCAGCAGCCAAGTGGGGACCGGGAGGGGGGAGCTGTTTTTT
CASSQVGTGRGELFF
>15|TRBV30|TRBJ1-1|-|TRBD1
TGTGCCTGGGCCGGACAGGGGGCTCGGAACACTGAAGCTTTCTTT
CAWAGQGARNTEAFF
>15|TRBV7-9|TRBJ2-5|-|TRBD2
TGTGCCAGCAGCCCCGGGACTAGCGGGAGAGAAACCCAGTACTTC
CASSPGTSGRETQYF
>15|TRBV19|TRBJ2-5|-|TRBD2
TGTGCCAGTAGTCTTGGAGCGGGAGGCCAAGAGACCCAGTACTTC
CASSLGAGGQETQYF
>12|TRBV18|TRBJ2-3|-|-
TGTGCCAGCTCATCAAACACAGATACGCAGTATTTT
CASSSNTDTQYF
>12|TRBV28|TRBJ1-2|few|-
TGTGCCAGCAACCTCCTCGGCGGGGGCGGCACCTTC
CASNLLGGGGTF
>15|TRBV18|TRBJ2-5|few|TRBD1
TGTGCCAGCTCACCAGAGGACAGGGTCCAAGAGACCCAGTACTTC
CASSPEDRVQETQYF
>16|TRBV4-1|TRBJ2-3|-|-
TGCGCCAGCAGCCAAGCTACGGGTCCCGACACAGATACGCAGTATTTT
CASSQATGPDTDTQYF
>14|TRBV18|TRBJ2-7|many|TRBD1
TGTGCCAGCTCACCAGGGACAGGGAGCTACGAGCAGTACTTC
CASSPGTGSYEQYF